The 21 T cell receptor beta chains given below trace back to one sample, sequenced in a study of shared clonotypes between healthy human individuals. Method: immunoSEQ multiplex PCR; TCRdb's copy keeps in-frame clones and lacks some. Of some 1.5 million clones in the sample, roughly 98% were seen once. Sequencing used naive CD4+ T cells sorted from blood. Subset of the sample: CD45RA+ positively selected. These TCRs come from a man aged 25-45 years in good health.

V and J are TRBV5-5 and TRBJ2-3; the D is unclear. The germline V gene encodes CDR1 SGHKS and CDR2 YYEKEE (reference sequence). The CDR3 is 13 residues long. The germline V and J ends were trimmed by 5 bases and 1 base, with 8 bases remaining between them. CDR3 residues: CASRDPGTDTQYF. CDR3 DNA: TGTGCCAGCAGGGACCCTGGCACAGATACGCAGTATTTT.

The chain links TRBV2 to TRBJ2-5; D is undetermined. Trimming stripped 4 bases from V and 2 bases from J, with 11 bases between. This CDR3 region has 14 residues. Germline lookup yields CDR1 SNHLY and CDR2 FYNNEI. The CDR3 spells CASSGHPRQETQYF. CDR3 coding DNA: TGTGCCAGCAGTGGGCACCCCCGACAAGAGACCCAGTACTTC.

The J gene is TRBJ2-7, the V gene TRBV4-2; perhaps TRBD1 as D (5 bases). The CDR3 length is 17 residues. CDR1 is LGHNA, CDR2 YNFKEQ, per germline. V lost 2 bases and J 4 bases, leaving 21 bases between the germline ends. DNA for the CDR3: TGTGCCAGCAGCCAAAAGCAGGGAACCAGCTCCGGGTACGAGCAGTACTTC. Its translation: CASSQKQGTSSGYEQYF.

The J gene is TRBJ2-3, the V gene TRBV28; D possibly matches TRBD1 or TRBD2 (6 bases each). V was pared by 11 bases and J by 3 bases, with 21 bases between. CDR1 and CDR2 (germline): MDHEN, SYDVKM. The CDR3 is made up of 15 amino acids. CDR3 DNA sequence: TGTGCCTCTCGGGGGCCGGGTCGAGAAACAGATACGCAGTATTTT. It yields the protein CASRGPGRETDTQYF.

The genes are TRBV7-9 and TRBJ1-2; D perhaps matches TRBD1 (5 bases). V was clipped by 7 bases and J by 3 bases, with 21 bases between them. The CDR3 length is 16 residues. Germline V gene sequence: CDR1 SEHNR, CDR2 FQNEAQ (reference sequence). The CDR3 spells CASTKSRDASDYGYTF. The CDR3 DNA follows: TGTGCCAGCACCAAATCACGGGACGCCAGCGACTATGGCTACACCTTC.

J is TRBJ2-1 and V is TRBV2; 7 bases line up with TRBD2. The germline gives CDR1 SNHLY, CDR2 FYNNEI. The CDR3 loop spans 13 amino acids. Trimming cost V 6 bases and J 16 bases; bases outside gene matches: 15. CDR3 nucleotides: TGTGCCAGCAGCCAAACGGGGAGGGTCGGTGAATTCTTC. Protein sequence: CASSQTGRVGEFF.

The chain joins TRBV11-2 to TRBJ1-4; D is unclear. The germline gives CDR1 SGHAT, CDR2 FQNNGV. V lost 4 bases and J 8 bases, leaving 14 bases between the germline ends. CDR3 length: 14 residues. CDR3 coding DNA: TGTGCCAGCAGCTCCATGCCAGGAGAAGAAAAACTGTTTTTT. Residues: CASSSMPGEEKLFF.

V usage is TRBV30 and J usage is TRBJ1-1; D unclear. V dropped 5 bases and J dropped 6 bases, with 22 bases sitting between them. Germline values: CDR1 GTSNPN, CDR2 SVGIG (reference sequence). This CDR3 contains 15 residues. The CDR3 DNA reads TGTGCCTGGGGGATTCCCAAGGGAAAGATAGCTGAAGCTTTCTTT. Amino acid sequence: CAWGIPKGKIAEAFF. The full variable domain, with the rest looked up from reference TRBV30 and TRBJ1-1, is SQTIHQWPATLVQPVGSPLSLECTVEGTSNPNLYWYRQAAGRGLQLLFYSVGIGQISSEVPQNLSASRPQDRQFILSSKKLLLSDSGFYLCAWGIPKGKIAEAFFGQGTRLTVV.

The chain joins TRBV4-1 to TRBJ1-1, with D hard to call. Germline lookup yields CDR1 MGHRA and CDR2 YSYEKL. V was cut by 3 bases and J by 6 bases, with 17 bases left in between. This CDR3 has 15 residues. The CDR3 DNA follows: TGCGCCAGCAGCCACATAAGGACGGAAGTCGCTGAAGCTTTCTTT. Amino acids: CASSHIRTEVAEAFF.

The chain links TRBV2 to TRBJ2-7, with D perhaps matching TRBD1 (6 bases). Germline V CDR1 and CDR2: SNHLY, FYNNEI. The CDR3 totals 16 residues. Trimming left V 7 bases short and J 1 base short, with 20 bases between. The CDR3 coding sequence is TGTGCCAGCAAAGCGGTAACAGGGAGATTTTCCTACGAGCAGTACTTC. This encodes CASKAVTGRFSYEQYF.

This clone was observed once. The chain combines TRBV5-1 with TRBJ2-1; D remains ambiguous. The CDR3 runs 14 residues. Germline CDR1 and CDR2: SGHRS and YFSETQ. Trimming shortened V by 4 bases and J by 6 bases, and 14 bases separated the two germline ends. The DNA for the CDR3 is TGCGCCAGCAGCCGCGGCGATAGTCCCAATGAGCAGTTCTTC. Its protein is CASSRGDSPNEQFF. The whole variable domain, remainder taken from reference TRBV5-1 and TRBJ2-1, is KAGVTQTPRYLIKTRGQQVTLSCSPISGHRSVSWYQQTPGQGLQFLFEYFSETQRNKGNFPGRFSGRQFSNSRSEMNVSTLELGDSALYLCASSRGDSPNEQFFGPGTRLTVL.

The V and J genes are TRBV5-4 and TRBJ1-1; D uncertain. The V end lost 0 bases, the J end lost 0 bases, and 6 bases lay between the germline ends. This CDR3 is 14 amino acids long. Germline V lookup: CDR1 SGHNT, CDR2 YYREEE (reference sequence). The CDR3 sequence: CASSLDSLNTEAFF. The CDR3 DNA reads as TGTGCCAGCAGCTTGGACAGTCTGAACACTGAAGCTTTCTTT.

This chain connects TRBV11-2 to TRBJ2-3; 12 bases line up with TRBD2. The CDR3 is made up of 16 amino acids. Trimming at V came to 4 bases and at J to 6 bases, leaving 8 bases not matched to a gene. Germline lookup yields CDR1 SGHAT and CDR2 FQNNGV. CDR3 nucleotide sequence: TGTGCCAGCAGCTCCCGACTAGCGGGAGTTGGTGATACGCAGTATTTT. Translation gives CASSSRLAGVGDTQYF.

V and J are TRBV9 and TRBJ2-7, with D maybe TRBD2 (6 bases). The V end was cut by 7 bases, the J end by 0 bases, with 8 bases between. Germline V lookup: CDR1 SGDLS, CDR2 YYNGEE. The length of the CDR3 is 12 residues. The CDR3 loop is CASGGDSYEQYF. In DNA form, the CDR3 reads TGTGCCAGCGGAGGGGACTCCTACGAGCAGTACTTC.

The chain is built from TRBV27 and TRBJ1-1; D is perhaps TRBD1 (6 bases). The CDR3 contains 14 residues. Trimming took off 4 bases at V and 1 base at J, with 10 bases between the two ends. Germline CDR1 and CDR2: MNHEY and SMNVEV (reference sequence). The CDR3 loop reads CASSSADRNTEAFF. CDR3 in DNA: TGTGCCAGCAGTTCGGCGGACAGGAACACTGAAGCTTTCTTT.

The genes are TRBV9 and TRBJ2-5; D unresolved. Germline loops: CDR1 SGDLS, CDR2 YYNGEE. The CDR3 length is 14 residues. Trimming shortened V by 0 bases and J by 2 bases, and 8 bases separated the two germline ends. The chain's CDR3 is CASSVATQQETQYF. The CDR3 coding sequence is TGTGCCAGCAGCGTAGCTACACAGCAAGAGACCCAGTACTTC. Supplemented by reference TRBV9 and TRBJ2-5, the full variable domain reads DSGVTQTPKHLITATGQRVTLRCSPRSGDLSVYWYQQSLDQGLQFLIQYYNGEERAKGNILERFSAQQFPDLHSELNLSSLELGDSALYFCASSVATQQETQYFGPGTRLLVL.

The V gene is TRBV18, the J gene TRBJ1-4, with D unresolved. Trimming removed 6 bases from V and 5 bases from J, with 16 bases in between. The germline V gene encodes CDR1 KGHSH and CDR2 LQKENI. CDR3 length: 15 residues. CDR3 residues: CASSQYQVGNEKLFF. CDR3 DNA: TGTGCCAGCTCTCAGTATCAGGTTGGGAATGAAAAACTGTTTTTT. Complete variable domain (other parts from reference TRBV18 and TRBJ1-4): NAGVMQNPRHLVRRRGQEARLRCSPMKGHSHVYWYRQLPEEGLKFMVYLQKENIIDESGMPKERFSAEFPKEGPSILRIQQVVRGDSAAYFCASSQYQVGNEKLFFGSGTQLSVL.

In its sample, this clone was seen once. The CDR3 DNA follows: TGTGCCAGCAGGCAGGAGAACACCGGGGAGCTGTTTTTT. Translation gives CASRQENTGELFF. V is TRBV2 and J is TRBJ2-2; D remains unclear. CDR1 is SNHLY, CDR2 FYNNEI, per germline. The CDR3 has 13 amino acids. V lost 6 bases, J lost 1 base, and 6 bases lay in between.

This clone was counted once. The chain links TRBV5-5 to TRBJ1-3, with D possibly TRBD1 on 5 matching bases. The length of the CDR3 is 16 residues. The V gene's germline CDR1 is SGHKS and CDR2 YYEKEE (reference sequence). V was cut by 7 bases and J by 2 bases, with 19 bases left in between. CDR3 in amino acids: CASSLGVLYTGNTIYF. The CDR3 bases are TGTGCCAGCTCCTTGGGGGTCCTCTATACTGGAAACACCATATATTTT.

The V call is TRBV19, the J call TRBJ2-7; the D gene is possibly TRBD1 (6 bases). Per germline, CDR1 LNHDA and CDR2 SQIVND (reference sequence). The length of the CDR3 is 13 residues. Trimming stripped 6 bases from V and 6 bases from J, with 15 bases between. Here the CDR3 reads CASSQNRVSEQYF. The CDR3 bases are TGTGCCAGTAGCCAAAACAGGGTCTCCGAGCAGTACTTC.

This sequence joins TRBV6-1 and TRBJ2-3, with a weak D call TRBD2 (6 bases). V dropped 2 bases and J dropped 7 bases, with 22 bases sitting between them. This CDR3 has 17 residues. CDR1 MNHNS and CDR2 SASEGT come from the germline V gene. The chain's CDR3 is CASSEPGLAVSPNTQYF. The CDR3 DNA reads TGTGCCAGCAGTGAACCGGGTTTAGCGGTCTCTCCGAATACGCAGTATTTT.